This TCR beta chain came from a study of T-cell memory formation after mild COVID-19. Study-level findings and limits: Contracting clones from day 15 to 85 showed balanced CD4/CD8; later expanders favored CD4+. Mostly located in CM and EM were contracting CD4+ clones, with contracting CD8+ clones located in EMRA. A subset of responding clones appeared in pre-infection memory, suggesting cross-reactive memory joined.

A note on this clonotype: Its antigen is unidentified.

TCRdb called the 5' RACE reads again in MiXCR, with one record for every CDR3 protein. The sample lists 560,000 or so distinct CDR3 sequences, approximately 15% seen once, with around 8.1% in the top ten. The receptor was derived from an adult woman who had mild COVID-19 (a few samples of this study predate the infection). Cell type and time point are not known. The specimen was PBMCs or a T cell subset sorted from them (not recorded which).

The CDR3 region is CASSFGTGAADDGGNTEAFF. The CDR3 region has the DNA TGTGCCAGCAGTTTCGGGACCGGGGCCGCTGATGATGGGGGGAACACTGAAGCTTTCTTT. The chain employs TRBV12-3 or TRBV12-4 and TRBJ1-1; possibly TRBD1 for D (5 bases). The CDR3 loop spans 20 amino acids. Trimming pared 3 bases from V and 1 base from J, leaving 27 bases between.